This T cell receptor beta chain comes out of a study of blood T cell repertoires in COVID-19. Across the study: Samples taken during acute and convalescent COVID-19 were collected in the United States, Italy and Spain. T cells, B-cell-depleted T cells, or PBMCs provided the cDNA or gDNA that served as material.

Sequenced by immunoSEQ multiplex PCR; TCRdb stores in-frame clones only, minus some. Of approximately 300,000 clones in the sample, around 90% were seen once. The V and J ends lost 5 bases and 3 bases respectively, with 10 bases between them. Germline CDR1 MNHNY, CDR2 SVGAGI (reference sequence). The length of the CDR3 is 13 residues. The chain links TRBV6-6 to TRBJ1-2; perhaps TRBD1 as D (5 bases). The source of this sequence is a woman aged 18-29 years with acute COVID-19. The sequencing sample was made of PBMCs or T cells enriched from blood (not recorded which). The CDR3 spells CASSLDRHYGYTF. Here the CDR3 DNA reads TGTGCCAGCAGTCTAGACAGACACTATGGCTACACCTTC.